One and the same sample provided the 27 T cell receptor beta chains below, sequenced in a study of post-analysis software for immune sequencing data. Study-level findings and limits: With TRBV5-6, TRBV5-1 and TRBV20-1 included, about five TRBV segments were more frequent in patients than in controls.

Unique molecular identifiers featured in each of the TCR beta cDNA libraries. MiXCR, applied by TCRdb to the PCR reads, yields one record per CDR3 protein. This sample has around 180,000 distinct CDR3 sequences, with approximately 30% found just once. No antigen has been assigned to these receptors. The sequenced sample was blood. These TCRs come from a girl aged 10 to 17 with multiple sclerosis.

This clonotype was seen repeatedly, ten times or more. The chain recombines TRBV29-1 with TRBJ1-2; 9 nucleotides line up with TRBD1. CDR1 is SQVTM, CDR2 ANQGSEA, per germline. V gave up 6 bases and J gave up 8 bases; unmatched junction bases: 10. The CDR3 is 13 amino acids. The CDR3 DNA is TGCAGCGTCCGGACAGGGGACGGTCCCGGCTACACCTTC. Amino acid sequence: CSVRTGDGPGYTF.

This clonotype was seen at least ten times. This sequence joins TRBV11-2 and TRBJ2-6, with D perhaps TRBD1 (5 bases). CDR1 and CDR2 (germline): SGHAT, FQNNGV. CDR3 length: 14 amino acids. Deletions cut 6 bases from V and 0 bases from J, with 6 bases between. CDR3 DNA sequence: TGTGCCAGCAGAACAGGCTCTGGGGCCAACGTCCTGACTTTC. Protein product: CASRTGSGANVLTF.

In its sample, this clonotype was seen a few times. The V and J genes are TRBV24-1 and TRBJ2-7, with 9 nucleotides matching TRBD2. CDR1 KGHDR and CDR2 SFDVKD come from the germline V gene. Unmatched junction bases numbered 8, after V lost 3 bases and J lost 3 bases. This CDR3 comprises 16 residues. The CDR3 DNA is TGTGCCACCAGTGATCCCGAGAGCGGGAGGATCTACGAGCAGTACTTC. Residues: CATSDPESGRIYEQYF.

J is TRBJ2-1 and V is TRBV5-1; 8 bases fit TRBD1. Looked up from germline, CDR1 is SGHRS and CDR2 is YFSETQ. CDR3 length equals 14 residues. V dropped 7 bases and J dropped 9; count of bases not matched to a gene: 12. The CDR3: CASQHASGGSEQFF. The CDR3 DNA follows: TGCGCCAGCCAACATGCATCAGGGGGCAGTGAGCAGTTCTTC.

Worth noting for this clonotype: A much larger clone differs from this one at a single base, so this may be a read error. This chain links TRBV5-1 with TRBJ2-1; D possibly corresponds to TRBD1 (6 bases). CDR3 length equals 16 residues. Germline V gene sequence: CDR1 SGHRS, CDR2 YFSETQ. V dropped 4 bases and J dropped 9 bases, with 23 bases sitting between them. CDR3 residues: CASSPTTEAPRGEQFF. CDR3 coding DNA: TGCGCCAGCAGCCCCACGACAGAGGCCCCCAGGGGTGAGCAGTTCTTC.

This clonotype was seen only a few times. This sequence joins TRBV11-2 and TRBJ2-3, with D perhaps matching TRBD1 (6 bases). The V end lost 5 bases, the J end lost 5 bases, and 20 bases lay between the germline ends. Germline CDR1 SGHAT, CDR2 FQNNGV. CDR3 size: 16 residues. The CDR3 here is CASSPPGQLVLDTQYF. CDR3 in DNA: TGTGCCAGCAGCCCCCCTGGACAGCTCGTGTTAGATACGCAGTATTTT.

The chain couples TRBV29-1 to TRBJ1-4, with 10 nucleotides matching TRBD1. The CDR3 is 14 residues long. V lost 4 bases and J lost 8; bases outside the gene matches: 7. Germline-derived CDR1 and CDR2 are SQVTM and ANQGSEA. The CDR3, as DNA: TGCAGCGTTGCGGGGACAGGGGCGCCGGAAAAACTGTTTTTT. This translates into CSVAGTGAPEKLFF.

As to this clonotype: A much more abundant neighbour one base away suggests this may be a read error. The chain is built from TRBV2 and TRBJ1-2; 9 positions agree with TRBD1. Germline lookup yields CDR1 SNHLY and CDR2 FYNNEI. CDR3 size: 13 residues. Germline trimming cut 6 bases from V and 6 bases from J; bases unmatched to any gene: 5. The CDR3 coding sequence is TGTGCCAGCAGCAGACAGGGGGACCATGGCTACACCTTC. Its translation: CASSRQGDHGYTF.

This chain uses TRBV30 with TRBJ1-5, with D uncertain. V lost 1 base, J lost 3 bases, and 10 bases lay in between. This CDR3 has 14 residues. CDR1 is GTSNPN, CDR2 SVGIG, per germline (reference sequence). CDR3 sequence (DNA): TGTGCCTGGAGTGGCGGCGGGGTCAATCAGCCCCAGCATTTT. This gives the protein CAWSGGGVNQPQHF.

V and J are TRBV14 and TRBJ1-2, with D hard to call. This CDR3 comprises 14 residues. Germline V gene data show CDR1 as SGHDN and CDR2 as FVKESK. The germline V and J ends were trimmed by 4 bases and 8 bases, with 17 bases remaining between them. The CDR3 loop reads CASSPLSRVEGYTF. In DNA, the CDR3 is TGTGCCAGCAGCCCGCTTTCGAGGGTGGAAGGCTACACCTTC.

For this clonotype: One base away lies a much larger clone, so this may be a sequencing read error. J is TRBJ2-1 and V is TRBV5-1, with D unresolved. This CDR3 comprises 14 residues. V was trimmed by 8 bases and J by 8 bases, leaving 20 bases between them. CDR1 and CDR2 (germline): SGHRS, YFSETQ. For the CDR3, the DNA is TGCGCCAGTCGGCATGATGAAGAATACCATGAGCAGTTCTTC. Translated: CASRHDEEYHEQFF.

This rearrangement joins TRBV29-1 to TRBJ2-1, with D unclear. V lost 2 bases, J lost 8 bases, and 13 bases lay in between. This CDR3 comprises 13 residues. Germline V lookup: CDR1 SQVTM, CDR2 ANQGSEA. This CDR3 is CSVEFRLGYEQFF. For the CDR3, the DNA is TGCAGCGTTGAATTCCGGCTAGGCTATGAGCAGTTCTTC.

This chain connects TRBV29-1 to TRBJ2-5; 9 bases are shared with TRBD2. The DNA end is a closer match to TRBJ2-7, so the J assignment may be wrong. Germline V gene lookup returns CDR1 SQVTM and CDR2 ANQGSEA. This CDR3 region has 17 residues. For the CDR3, the DNA is TGCAGCGTTCAAGGGGTCGGATGTAGCGGGAGTTTCGACGAGCAGTACTTC. It codes for CSVQGVGCSGSFDEQYF.

This sequence joins TRBV7-9 and TRBJ2-3; D gene ambiguous. CDR1 SEHNR and CDR2 FQNEAQ come from the germline V gene (reference sequence). This CDR3 is 12 amino acids long. Between the trimmed V and J ends, which lost 4 bases and 6 bases, there was a span of 8 bases. The CDR3 loop is CASSSTIDTQYF. CDR3 nucleotides: TGTGCCAGCAGCTCTACCATTGATACGCAGTATTTT.

Ten or more counts support this clonotype. The rearrangement uses TRBV6-5 and TRBJ2-7; TRBD2 might be the D (6 bases). V shed 8 bases and J shed 4 bases, with 9 bases lying between them. Germline V lookup: CDR1 MNHEY, CDR2 SVGAGI. This CDR3 spans 11 amino acids. The DNA of the CDR3 is TGTGCCAGCTTTGCGGGGTACGAGCAGTACTTC. This sequence encodes CASFAGYEQYF.

The chain recombines TRBV20-1 with TRBJ1-4, with a weak D call TRBD1 (5 bases). Germline V lookup: CDR1 DFQATT, CDR2 SNEGSKA (reference sequence). CDR3 length: 14 residues. The ends were cut back, 1 base at V and 4 bases at J, with 10 bases in the middle. The CDR3 reads CSARGAGLNEKLFF. For the CDR3, the DNA is TGCAGTGCTAGAGGGGCAGGGCTTAATGAAAAACTGTTTTTT.

As concerns this clonotype: This may be a read error, as it is one base from a much larger clone. The chain employs TRBV7-2 and TRBJ2-3, with unresolved D. Trimming took 2 bases from V and 8 from J, leaving 5 bases between them. The CDR3 extends over 11 amino acids. Germline assignment: CDR1 SGHTA and CDR2 FQGNSA. CDR3 nucleotide sequence: TGTGCCAGCAGCTTAATCGCTACGCAGTATTTT. Its protein product is CASSLIATQYF.

This clonotype was observed once. This sequence may be a read error, since a much larger clone differs from it by one base. The rearrangement joins TRBV11-2 to TRBJ2-5; D is unresolved. The CDR3 is made up of 13 amino acids. Germline V gene sequence: CDR1 SGHAT, CDR2 FQNNGV. Trimming took 10 bases from V and 3 from J, leaving 15 bases between them. The CDR3 reads CATTPSGEETQYF. CDR3 coding DNA: TGTGCCACCACCCCGTCTGGGGAAGAGACCCAGTACTTC.

In this sample, this clonotype turned up a few times. V usage is TRBV7-9 and J usage is TRBJ1-5; no definite D call. The CDR3 length is 14 residues. With 1 base removed from V and 8 bases from J, the gap between germline ends came to 12 bases. CDR1 and CDR2 (germline): SEHNR, FQNEAQ (reference sequence). The CDR3 DNA is TGTGCCAGCAGCTTAGGGGCGGGGATTGAGCCCCAGCATTTT. Its translation: CASSLGAGIEPQHF.

This chain connects TRBV19 to TRBJ2-1, with 7 bases fitting TRBD1. Trimming at V came to 6 bases and at J to 2 bases, leaving 10 bases not matched to a gene. This CDR3 is 16 amino acids long. Germline CDR1 LNHDA, CDR2 SQIVND (reference sequence). The CDR3: CASRPTGSPTYNEQFF. CDR3 in DNA: TGTGCCAGTAGACCGACAGGGTCTCCTACCTACAATGAGCAGTTCTTC.

Only a few counts were recorded for this clonotype. The gene calls are TRBV20-1 and TRBJ2-5, with TRBD1 matching over 9 bases. The J call is doubtful: the DNA matches TRBJ2-7 better. Germline V gene data show CDR1 as DFQATT and CDR2 as SNEGSKA (reference sequence). This CDR3 is built from 15 residues. CDR3 nucleotides: TGCAGTGCTGGTCAGCCGGGACAGGGAGGGTACGAGCAGTACTTC. Its translation is CSAGQPGQGGYEQYF.

The chain is built from TRBV20-1 and TRBJ2-1; TRBD1 matches at 7 bases. The ends lost 2 bases at V and 4 bases at J; junction bases unmatched: 8. Germline V gene data show CDR1 as DFQATT and CDR2 as SNEGSKA (reference sequence). The CDR3 loop spans 15 amino acids. The CDR3 loop is CSARRERDRYNEQFF. The CDR3 DNA follows: TGCAGTGCTAGACGCGAAAGGGACAGATACAATGAGCAGTTCTTC.

V and J are TRBV29-1 and TRBJ1-1; 8 nucleotides match TRBD1. The CDR3 is made up of 14 amino acids. With 5 bases clipped from V and 2 bases from J, the junction kept 7 bases outside the gene matches. Germline V gene sequence: CDR1 SQVTM, CDR2 ANQGSEA. The CDR3, as DNA: TGCAGCGTTTTTGGACAGGGAACTAACACTGAAGCTTTCTTT. It yields the protein CSVFGQGTNTEAFF.

The rearrangement joins TRBV2 to TRBJ2-1, with 8 bases matching TRBD2. The CDR3 sequence is 14 residues long. J was trimmed by 5 bases and V by 6 bases; bases with no gene match: 6. The germline V gene encodes CDR1 SNHLY and CDR2 FYNNEI. CDR3 DNA sequence: TGTGCCAGCAGGGGACTAGACTTCCACAATGAGCAGTTCTTC. This encodes CASRGLDFHNEQFF. The variable domain in full, with the rest retrieved from reference TRBV2 and TRBJ2-1, is EPEVTQTPSHQVTQMGQEVILRCVPISNHLYFYWYRQILGQKVEFLVSFYNNEISEKSEIFDDQFSVERPDGSNFTLKIRSTKLEDSAMYFCASRGLDFHNEQFFGPGTRLTVL.

On this clonotype itself: This may be a read error: a much more frequent sequence differs by one nucleotide. This chain joins TRBV6-6 and TRBJ2-5; D gene ambiguous. With 5 bases removed from V and 0 bases from J, the gap between germline ends came to 16 bases. The V gene's germline CDR1 is MNHNY and CDR2 SVGAGI (reference sequence). CDR3 length equals 16 residues. The CDR3 loop reads CASSQLSPDHQETQYF. The DNA for the CDR3 is TGTGCCAGCAGTCAACTAAGTCCGGATCACCAAGAGACCCAGTACTTC.

The chain carries TRBV6-5 and TRBJ1-2; TRBD1 agrees at 8 bases. The CDR3 length is 15 residues. The V gene's germline CDR1 is MNHEY and CDR2 SVGAGI. V shed 2 bases, J shed 4 bases, and the junction held 6 bases outside the gene matches. CDR3 amino acids: CASSYQTGAVYGYTF. The CDR3 DNA follows: TGTGCCAGCAGTTACCAGACAGGGGCGGTCTATGGCTACACCTTC.

This clonotype has a count of ten or more. One junction end does not reproduce the germline sequence, and a read error may be involved. V and J are TRBV29-1 and TRBJ1-6, with D tentatively TRBD1 (5 bases). CDR1 SQVTM and CDR2 ANQGSEA come from the germline V gene. This CDR3 is built from 13 residues. CDR3 residues: CSVRGSYNSPPHF. CDR3 sequence (DNA): TGCAGCGTTCGGGGGTCCTATAATTCACCCCCCCACTTT.